This TCR beta chain derives from a study of OX40 agonist ivuxolimab in advanced cancers. The data were produced by immunoSEQ multiplex PCR, yet TCRdb's version contains in-frame clones alone and is incomplete. The sample yields about 52,000 clones, 94% seen once. The receptor was isolated from an adult with an advanced solid tumor such as melanoma, head and neck, liver or kidney cancer. The specimen comprised CD4+ or CD8+ T cells sorted from blood, sampled in a trial of the OX40 agonist ivuxolimab.

CDR3 DNA: TGTGCCAGCAGCGTTTCAGGACCCACAGATACGCAGTATTTT. Its translation: CASSVSGPTDTQYF. The rearrangement links TRBV9 to TRBJ2-3; no definite D call. This CDR3 is 14 amino acids long. The germline V gene encodes CDR1 SGDLS and CDR2 YYNGEE. V was clipped by 2 bases and J by 2 bases, with 9 bases between them.